A single sample gave rise to the 29 T cell receptor beta chains below, sequenced in a study of T cells in Graves' hyperthyroidism and ophthalmopathy. Authors of the study amplified TCR beta CDR3 regions from RNA transcripts. Initially, a first-round RT-PCR of the TCR CDR3 employed the HTBI primer set. From the multiplex PCR reads, TCRdb called clonotypes with MiXCR, one entry per CDR3 protein. The sample yields a few hundred thousand distinct CDR3 sequences, 40% to 55% seen once. The sequenced sample was peripheral blood or thyroid tissue (not recorded which). The source of these receptors is a woman under 30 with Graves' hyperthyroidism.

This clonotype was seen a few times. V gene TRBV4-1 combines with J gene TRBJ1-5; D uncertain. The germline V and J ends were trimmed by 3 bases and 7 bases, with 13 bases remaining between them. Germline CDR1 reads MGHRA; CDR2 reads YSYEKL. The CDR3 covers 14 residues. CDR3 sequence (DNA): TGCGCCAGCAGCCAGACCCCTGTTCGGCAGCCCCAGCATTTT. Its protein product is CASSQTPVRQPQHF.

The table lists this clonotype with a few counts. This chain joins TRBV12-3 or TRBV12-4 and TRBJ2-2, with D possibly matching TRBD1 (5 bases). The V end lost 5 bases, the J end lost 0 bases, and 13 bases lay between the germline ends. CDR3 length: 16 amino acids. CDR3 region: CASSPPRQSNTGELFF. In nucleotides, the CDR3 is TGTGCCAGCAGTCCCCCCAGACAGTCGAACACCGGGGAGCTGTTTTTT.

The V gene is TRBV2, the J gene TRBJ1-5; D uncertain. Germline loops: CDR1 SNHLY, CDR2 FYNNEI. The CDR3 is 12 residues long. V gave up 7 bases and J gave up 11 bases, with 15 bases separating them. The CDR3 here is CASTGLQETQHF. The DNA for the CDR3 is TGTGCCAGCACCGGACTGCAAGAGACCCAGCATTTT.

A note on this clonotype: Since a much larger clone is just one base distant, this may be a read error. CDR3 nucleotide sequence: TGTGCCAGCAGTCTTAGTGCCGCAGGGGTTACTGAAGCTTTCTTT. Its translation is CASSLSAAGVTEAFF. The chain has TRBV12-3 or TRBV12-4 and TRBJ1-1; D might be TRBD1 (6 bases). The CDR3 is 15 amino acids. Trimming removed 5 bases at V and 5 bases at J, with 18 bases between.

This clonotype was seen at least ten times. V and J are TRBV4-3 and TRBJ2-2; 7 nucleotides match TRBD2. Germline V lookup: CDR1 LGHNA, CDR2 YSLEER. The J segment lost 6 bases and the V segment lost 5 bases, leaving 6 bases of the junction unmatched. CDR3 size: 14 residues. The DNA of the CDR3 is TGCGCCAGCAGCGAGGGACTACTTTCCGGGGAGCTGTTTTTT. Its protein product is CASSEGLLSGELFF.

The chain links TRBV2 to TRBJ1-2; TRBD1 agrees at 7 bases. CDR3 length: 15 amino acids. In germline, CDR1 is SNHLY, CDR2 FYNNEI. Unmatched junction bases numbered 10, after V lost 2 bases and J lost 7 bases. The CDR3: CASSEKRTGRGGYTF. CDR3 coding DNA: TGTGCCAGCAGTGAAAAGCGGACAGGAAGGGGTGGCTACACCTTC. Drawing the rest from reference TRBV2 and TRBJ1-2, the complete variable domain is EPEVTQTPSHQVTQMGQEVILRCVPISNHLYFYWYRQILGQKVEFLVSFYNNEISEKSEIFDDQFSVERPDGSNFTLKIRSTKLEDSAMYFCASSEKRTGRGGYTFGSGTRLTVV.

This rearrangement joins TRBV6-6 to TRBJ1-6; 12 nucleotides align to TRBD1. Germline CDR1 MNHNY, CDR2 SVGAGI (reference sequence). V trimming: 5 bases; J trimming: 5 bases; junction bases outside the gene matches: 4. CDR3 length equals 16 residues. In DNA, the CDR3 is TGTGCCAGCAGTGAAGGGACAGGGGGCAATAATTCACCCCTCCACTTT. This codes for CASSEGTGGNNSPLHF.

The CDR3 DNA sequence: TGTGCCACCAGTGATTGGGAGGGCCACCGTGAGCAGTTCTTC. It specifies CATSDWEGHREQFF. The chain recombines TRBV24-1 with TRBJ2-7; 7 positions match TRBD2. The DNA matches TRBJ2-1 better at its end, which makes the J call doubtful. The length of the CDR3 is 14 residues. Germline CDR1 and CDR2: KGHDR and SFDVKD.

This clonotype was detected many times. The V and J genes are TRBV24-1 and TRBJ2-1, with D possibly TRBD1 on 7 matching bases. Germline CDR1 and CDR2: KGHDR and SFDVKD. The CDR3 has 14 amino acids. Between the trimmed V and J ends, which lost 6 bases and 6 bases, there was a span of 14 bases. As DNA, the CDR3 is TGTGCCACCAGTCCGAGACAGGGAGGCAATGAGCAGTTCTTC. It codes for CATSPRQGGNEQFF.

Note on this clonotype: Given a much more abundant clone one base away, this may be a read error. This chain links TRBV5-4 with TRBJ1-4; D might be TRBD1 (5 bases). This CDR3 is 14 amino acids long. Germline V CDR1 and CDR2: SGHNT, YYREEE (reference sequence). For the CDR3, the DNA is TGTGCCAGCAGCCCAGACAGAACCTATGAACAACTGTTTTTT. Protein: CASSPDRTYEQLFF.

The rearrangement links TRBV20-1 to TRBJ2-3, with a tentative D call TRBD2 (5 bases). Germline CDR1 and CDR2: DFQATT and SNEGSKA (reference sequence). CDR3 size: 12 residues. With 3 bases removed from V and 3 bases from J, the gap between germline ends came to 7 bases. DNA of the CDR3: TGCAGTGCTAGTCCGGGGACAGATACGCAGTATTTT. As protein: CSASPGTDTQYF.

This clonotype was observed many times. This CDR3 reads CSADGPRNEKLFF. For the CDR3, the DNA is TGCAGTGCTGACGGTCCTAGAAATGAAAAACTGTTTTTT. This rearrangement joins TRBV20-1 to TRBJ1-4; no clear D. Per germline, CDR1 DFQATT and CDR2 SNEGSKA (reference sequence). V dropped 5 bases and J dropped 5 bases, with 12 bases sitting between them. CDR3 length: 13 residues.

The V and J genes are TRBV12-3 or TRBV12-4 and TRBJ2-3; unclear D gene. The CDR3 length is 15 residues. Trimming pared 10 bases from V and 8 bases from J, leaving 25 bases between. CDR3 region: CAISVLGGSLGTQYF. In DNA, the CDR3 is TGTGCCATCAGCGTCCTAGGCGGTTCCCTCGGTACGCAGTATTTT.

Many counts were recorded for this clonotype. With a much larger clone just one base away, this may be a read error. This chain links TRBV20-1 with TRBJ1-2; D ambiguous. The CDR3 loop spans 15 amino acids. Germline V gives CDR1 DFQATT, CDR2 SNEGSKA (reference sequence). The CDR3 loop is CSVSRRSPRGDGCTF. CDR3 nucleotide sequence: TGCAGTGTTAGCCGCCGCAGTCCCAGAGGTGATGGCTGCACCTTC.

CDR3 nucleotide sequence: TGTGCCAGCTCCCCACCGACAGGGAACTATGGCTACACCTTC. Translated, it gives CASSPPTGNYGYTF. J is TRBJ1-2 and V is TRBV7-9; 7 bases line up with TRBD1. Germline V gene sequence: CDR1 SEHNR, CDR2 FQNEAQ (reference sequence). The CDR3 extends over 14 amino acids. The trim removed 8 bases at V and 2 bases at J, leaving 8 bases unmatched.

This clonotype has more than one count but fewer than ten. This chain connects TRBV20-1 to TRBJ2-3; 7 positions match TRBD2. Germline CDR1 and CDR2: DFQATT and SNEGSKA (reference sequence). V shed 8 bases and J 2 bases; nucleotides not matched to a gene: 10. The CDR3 runs to 14 residues. CDR3 coding DNA: TGCAGTCAAGCGCGGGAGATTTACACAGATACGCAGTATTTT. This encodes CSQAREIYTDTQYF.

V usage is TRBV12-3 or TRBV12-4 and J usage is TRBJ2-3; D is unresolved. The CDR3 contains 15 residues. V was pared by 5 bases and J by 0 bases, with 12 bases between. The CDR3 DNA reads TGTGCCAGCAGTGGCAGACTCCTTAGCACAGATACGCAGTATTTT. It specifies CASSGRLLSTDTQYF.

This clonotype appeared once. The chain uses TRBV12-3 or TRBV12-4 and TRBJ1-1; D perhaps matches TRBD1 (5 bases). The germline V and J ends were trimmed by 5 bases and 5 bases, with 15 bases remaining between them. The CDR3 runs to 14 residues. The CDR3 region is CASSPLQGGTEAFF. DNA of the CDR3: TGTGCCAGCAGTCCCCTTCAGGGAGGGACTGAAGCTTTCTTT.

This chain connects TRBV29-1 to TRBJ2-1; 9 bases are shared with TRBD2. J lost 8 bases, V lost 3 bases, and 8 bases had no gene match. The CDR3 extends over 14 amino acids. Germline V CDR1 and CDR2: SQVTM, ANQGSEA. CDR3 residues: CSVDGTSGWHEQFF. CDR3 bases: TGCAGCGTTGATGGCACTAGCGGGTGGCATGAGCAGTTCTTC.

At least ten counts were recorded for this clonotype. The gene calls are TRBV4-2 and TRBJ2-5; a weak D match, TRBD2 (6 bases). V lost 2 bases and J lost 4, with 14 bases in between. Germline V gene sequence: CDR1 LGHNA, CDR2 YNFKEQ. This CDR3 is built from 15 residues. This CDR3 is CASSQPGTPSETQYF. Written as DNA, the CDR3 is TGTGCCAGCAGCCAACCTGGGACTCCCTCAGAGACCCAGTACTTC.

This clonotype was detected only a few times. The chain carries TRBV20-1 and TRBJ1-4, with a tentative D call TRBD1 (5 bases). Germline CDR1 is DFQATT and CDR2 is SNEGSKA (reference sequence). The CDR3 is 14 amino acids. V lost 4 bases and J 4 bases, leaving 13 bases between the germline ends. The CDR3 region has the DNA TGCAGTGCTACTTCCGGGACCCTTAATGAAAAACTGTTTTTT. It codes for CSATSGTLNEKLFF.

This clonotype was recorded many times. The chain links TRBV7-9 to TRBJ2-5; D is unclear. Trimming left V 11 bases short and J 1 base short, with 11 bases between. This CDR3 spans 12 amino acids. Per the germline V gene, CDR1 is SEHNR and CDR2 is FQNEAQ (reference sequence). The CDR3 DNA reads TGTGCCCATTCGGAAGGCCAAGAGACCCAGTACTTC. Its protein product is CAHSEGQETQYF.

This sequence joins TRBV12-3 or TRBV12-4 and TRBJ2-5; 10 bases are a match to TRBD2. Trimming took 5 bases from V and 5 from J; bases not matched to a gene: 8. The CDR3 loop spans 15 amino acids. This CDR3 reads CASSQAGGPRETQYF. CDR3 DNA sequence: TGTGCCAGCAGTCAAGCGGGAGGGCCGCGGGAGACCCAGTACTTC.

There are a few counts of this clonotype. The chain recombines TRBV2 with TRBJ1-4; D ambiguous. Trimming shortened V by 7 bases and J by 8 bases, and 14 bases separated the two germline ends. The CDR3 has 13 residues. CDR1 is SNHLY, CDR2 FYNNEI, per germline. CDR3 loop: CASKPATKEKLFF. As DNA, the CDR3 is TGTGCCAGCAAGCCAGCAACCAAAGAAAAACTGTTTTTT.

Comments on this clonotype: This CDR3 is missing its conserved last phenylalanine or tryptophan, likely due to a read error. Because the CDR3's place on the DNA is in doubt, the DNA is left out and the CDR3 is given as listed by TCRdb. The chain's CDR3 is CASGLVLGTS. This sequence joins TRBV12-5 and TRBJ2-7; the table gives TRBD2 as D, unverified against the DNA. Both ends counted, the CDR3 spans 10 residues. Germline assignment: CDR1 LGHNT and CDR2 FRNRAP.

This clonotype was recorded at least ten times. The chain couples TRBV2 to TRBJ1-5; 9 bases line up with TRBD1. The CDR3 sequence is 14 residues long. Germline lookup yields CDR1 SNHLY and CDR2 FYNNEI. The V segment lost 7 bases and the J segment 6 bases; nucleotides outside the gene matches: 7. The CDR3 region has the DNA TGTGCCAGCATGGCGGTGGACAGGGGTCAGCCCCAGCATTTT. Amino acid sequence: CASMAVDRGQPQHF.

This clonotype was counted ten times or more. This rearrangement joins TRBV6-2 or TRBV6-3 to TRBJ1-6; 7 nucleotides align to TRBD1. The CDR3 has 16 amino acids. Per germline, CDR1 MNHEY and CDR2 SVGEGT. V shed 2 bases, J shed 7 bases, and the junction held 8 bases outside the gene matches. The CDR3 reads CASSYRTGWRNSPLHF. The DNA of the CDR3 is TGTGCCAGCAGTTACCGGACAGGATGGAGGAATTCACCCCTCCACTTT.

The chain is built from TRBV2 and TRBJ1-2; no clear D. V lost 3 bases and J 2 bases, leaving 13 bases between the germline ends. CDR3 length: 15 amino acids. Germline values: CDR1 SNHLY, CDR2 FYNNEI. CDR3 DNA sequence: TGTGCCAGCAGTGAGTTAGGAAAGAAGAACTATGGCTACACCTTC. It encodes CASSELGKKNYGYTF.

Concerning this clonotype: One junction end does not reproduce the germline sequence, and a read error may be involved. The V call is TRBV6-6, the J call TRBJ1-5; D is unclear. The CDR3 loop spans 16 amino acids. CDR1 is MNHNY and CDR2 is SVGAGI in the germline V gene (reference sequence). This chain's CDR3 is CASSYSAAESKQPQHF. The CDR3 DNA is TGTGCCAGCAGTTACTCGGCGGCGGAGAGCAAACAGCCCCAGCATTTT.